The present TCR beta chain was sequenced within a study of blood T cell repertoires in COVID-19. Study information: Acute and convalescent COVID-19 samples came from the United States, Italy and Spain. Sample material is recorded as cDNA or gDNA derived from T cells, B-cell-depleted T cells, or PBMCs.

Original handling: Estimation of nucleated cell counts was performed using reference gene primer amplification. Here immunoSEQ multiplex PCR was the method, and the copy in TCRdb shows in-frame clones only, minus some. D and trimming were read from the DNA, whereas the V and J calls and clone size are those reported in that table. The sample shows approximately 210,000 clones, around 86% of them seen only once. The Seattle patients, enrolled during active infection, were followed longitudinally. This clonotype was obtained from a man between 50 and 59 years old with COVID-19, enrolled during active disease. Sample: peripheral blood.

For the CDR3, the DNA is TGCGCCAGCAGCCTCCAGGGATTCGTTGGCTACACCTTC. As protein: CASSLQGFVGYTF. V gene TRBV4-1 combines with J gene TRBJ1-2, with D possibly TRBD1 on 5 matching bases. The CDR3 is made up of 13 amino acids. Germline CDR1 is MGHRA and CDR2 is YSYEKL. Trimming removed 4 bases from V and 7 bases from J, with 13 bases in between.